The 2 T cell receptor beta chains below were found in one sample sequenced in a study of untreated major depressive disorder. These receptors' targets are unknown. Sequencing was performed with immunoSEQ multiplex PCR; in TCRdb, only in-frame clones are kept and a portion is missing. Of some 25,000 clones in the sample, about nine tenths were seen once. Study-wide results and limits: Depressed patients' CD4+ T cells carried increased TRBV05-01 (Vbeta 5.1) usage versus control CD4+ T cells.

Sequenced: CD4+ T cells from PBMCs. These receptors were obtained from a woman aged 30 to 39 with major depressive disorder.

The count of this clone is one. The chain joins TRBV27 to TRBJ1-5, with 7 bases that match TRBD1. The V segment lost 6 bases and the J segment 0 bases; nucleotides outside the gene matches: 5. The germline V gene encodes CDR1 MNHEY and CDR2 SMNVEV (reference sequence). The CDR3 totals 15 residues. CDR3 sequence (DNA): TGTGCCAGCAGACAGACAGGGCATAGCAATCAGCCCCAGCATTTT. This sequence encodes CASRQTGHSNQPQHF.

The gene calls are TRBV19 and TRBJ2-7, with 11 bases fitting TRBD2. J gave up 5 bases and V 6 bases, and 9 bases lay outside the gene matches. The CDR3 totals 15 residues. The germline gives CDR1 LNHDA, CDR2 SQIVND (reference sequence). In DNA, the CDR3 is TGTGCCAGTAGCCCCCAGACTAGCGGGATAAACGAGCAGTACTTC. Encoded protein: CASSPQTSGINEQYF.